The 27 T cell receptor beta chains presented below share a single source sample, sequenced in a study of technical replicates of blood from a handful of donors. Profiled with immunoSEQ multiplex PCR; TCRdb holds only in-frame clones, not every one. Found here are about 100,000 clones, around 96% of them singletons; the top ten hold around 0.21%. The specimen sequenced was T cells isolated from PBMCs. The source is a human donor in good health.

CDR3 in DNA: TGCGCCAGCAGCCAAGGACAAGTAACCGTTGCCGAGCAGTACTTC. This codes for CASSQGQVTVAEQYF. V gene TRBV4-1 combines with J gene TRBJ2-7; D gene uncertain. Trimming took off 1 base at V and 6 bases at J, with 16 bases between the two ends. The CDR3 consists of 15 residues. Germline V gene data show CDR1 as MGHRA and CDR2 as YSYEKL.

This sequence joins TRBV6-1 and TRBJ2-1; TRBD1 might be the D (7 bases). The CDR3 is 15 residues long. Trimming shortened V by 5 bases and J by 7 bases, and 18 bases separated the two germline ends. Germline assignment: CDR1 MNHNS and CDR2 SASEGT. CDR3: CASSPRGVVLNEQFF. CDR3 coding DNA: TGTGCCAGCAGTCCCAGGGGGGTTGTGCTTAATGAGCAGTTCTTC.

The chain is built from TRBV27 and TRBJ2-7; 11 nucleotides line up with TRBD1. After removal of 3 bases from V and 6 bases from J, the junction contained 4 bases not matched to a gene. The CDR3 covers 14 residues. Germline V gene lookup returns CDR1 MNHEY and CDR2 SMNVEV (reference sequence). CDR3 in amino acids: CASSFGQGAAEQYF. CDR3 nucleotide sequence: TGTGCCAGCAGTTTCGGACAGGGGGCAGCCGAGCAGTACTTC.

The V call is TRBV2, the J call TRBJ2-2; 7 bases match TRBD1. The CDR3 covers 16 residues. CDR1 is SNHLY, CDR2 FYNNEI, per germline. Unmatched junction bases numbered 6, after V lost 5 bases and J lost 0 bases. CDR3 sequence reads: CASSLRGPANTGELFF. The CDR3 DNA sequence: TGTGCCAGCAGTTTAAGGGGGCCGGCGAACACCGGGGAGCTGTTTTTT.

The genes are TRBV29-1 and TRBJ2-7; TRBD1 matches 7 bases. With V trimmed by 2 bases and J by 7 bases, 8 bases remained unmatched. The CDR3 covers 13 residues. Germline V lookup: CDR1 SQVTM, CDR2 ANQGSEA. CDR3 bases: TGCAGCGTTGAAAGACAGGGTTATCGTGAGCAGTACTTC. Translating it yields CSVERQGYREQYF.

J is TRBJ1-2 and V is TRBV4-2, with TRBD1 identical over 9 bases. After removal of 0 bases from V and 5 bases from J, the junction contained 10 bases not matched to a gene. Per the germline V gene, CDR1 is LGHNA and CDR2 is YNFKEQ. This CDR3 has 17 residues. CDR3 in amino acids: CASSQDFTGGGSYGYTF. The DNA for the CDR3 is TGTGCCAGCAGCCAAGATTTCACAGGGGGCGGGAGTTATGGCTACACCTTC.

CDR3 residues: CASSRGTGGSYEQYF. CDR3 nucleotide sequence: TGTGCCAGCAGCAGGGGGACAGGGGGGTCATACGAGCAGTACTTC. This sequence joins TRBV7-9 and TRBJ2-7, with 11 bases matching TRBD1. V trimming: 5 bases; J trimming: 4 bases; junction bases outside the gene matches: 7. The germline V gene encodes CDR1 SEHNR and CDR2 FQNEAQ (reference sequence). CDR3 length: 15 residues. Full variable domain (missing parts from reference TRBV7-9 and TRBJ2-7): DTGVSQNPRHKITKRGQNVTFRCDPISEHNRLYWYRQTLGQGPEFLTYFQNEAQLEKSRLLSDRFSAERPKGSFSTLEIQRTEQGDSAMYLCASSRGTGGSYEQYFGPGTRLTVT.

This clone appeared a single time. The rearrangement links TRBV15 to TRBJ2-2; 7 nucleotides align to TRBD1. Germline CDR1 and CDR2: LNHNV and YYDKDF (reference sequence). This CDR3 contains 14 residues. V shed 11 bases and J 0 bases; nucleotides not matched to a gene: 6. The CDR3 is CASNRGANTGELFF. CDR3 DNA: TGTGCCTCAAACAGGGGAGCGAACACCGGGGAGCTGTTTTTT. The entire variable domain, with the rest obtained from reference TRBV15 and TRBJ2-2, is as follows: DAMVIQNPRYQVTQFGKPVTLSCSQTLNHNVMYWYQQKSSQAPKLLFHYYDKDFNNEADTPDNFQSRRPNTSFCFLDIRSPGLGDTAMYLCASNRGANTGELFFGEGSRLTVL.

The chain joins TRBV10-1 to TRBJ2-2; 7 bases map to TRBD2. Germline CDR1 WNHNN, CDR2 SYGVQD (reference sequence). The junction had 1 base not matched to a gene; V was cut back by 6 bases and J by 3 bases. This CDR3 has 13 residues. The CDR3 sequence is CASSSGDTGELFF. The CDR3 DNA is TGCGCCAGCAGCAGCGGGGACACCGGGGAGCTGTTTTTT.

The genes are TRBV9 and TRBJ1-1, with a tentative D call TRBD1 (5 bases). Germline V gives CDR1 SGDLS, CDR2 YYNGEE. V was pared by 0 bases and J by 5 bases, with 11 bases between. The CDR3 is made up of 14 amino acids. CDR3 coding DNA: TGTGCCAGCAGCGTAGCAGGGTTTAGAACTGAAGCTTTCTTT. Translating gives CASSVAGFRTEAFF. The full variable domain, rest sourced from reference TRBV9 and TRBJ1-1, is DSGVTQTPKHLITATGQRVTLRCSPRSGDLSVYWYQQSLDQGLQFLIQYYNGEERAKGNILERFSAQQFPDLHSELNLSSLELGDSALYFCASSVAGFRTEAFFGQGTRLTVV.

V gene TRBV29-1 combines with J gene TRBJ1-1, with D maybe TRBD1 (5 bases). Per the germline V gene, CDR1 is SQVTM and CDR2 is ANQGSEA. V was pared by 3 bases and J by 7 bases, with 9 bases between. The CDR3 spans 11 residues. The CDR3 DNA sequence: TGCAGCGTTGACCGGGGGGTTGAAGCTTTCTTT. Amino acids: CSVDRGVEAFF.

The chain links TRBV9 to TRBJ2-5; D is ambiguous. Trimming stripped 3 bases from V and 3 bases from J, with 6 bases between. This CDR3 is built from 12 residues. Germline loops: CDR1 SGDLS, CDR2 YYNGEE. The CDR3 sequence: CASSDSEETQYF. The CDR3 region has the DNA TGTGCCAGCAGCGACTCCGAAGAGACCCAGTACTTC.

This chain joins TRBV15 and TRBJ2-6; D possibly corresponds to TRBD2 (7 bases). The CDR3 totals 17 residues. The ends were cut back, 3 bases at V and 0 bases at J, with 12 bases in the middle. CDR1 is LNHNV and CDR2 is YYDKDF in the germline V gene (reference sequence). The chain's CDR3 is CATSRRAGHSGANVLTF. The DNA of the CDR3 is TGTGCCACCAGCAGGCGAGCGGGACACTCTGGGGCCAACGTCCTGACTTTC.

The chain joins TRBV10-3 to TRBJ1-1; 7 bases agree with TRBD1. CDR3 length: 15 residues. The germline CDR1 and CDR2 sequences are ENHRY and SYGVKD. V lost 11 bases and J lost 3; bases outside the gene matches: 15. The CDR3 coding sequence is TGTGCCGCCTGGGACAGCCCAAAGACGGACACTGAAGCTTTCTTT. It codes for CAAWDSPKTDTEAFF.

Ten or more counts support this clone. Other DNA sequences from this sample encode an identical CDR3 as well. V is TRBV4-2 and J is TRBJ2-6; D is possibly TRBD1 (5 bases). Between the trimmed V and J ends, which lost 0 bases and 1 base, there was a span of 7 bases. The CDR3 loop spans 16 amino acids. Germline-derived CDR1 and CDR2 are LGHNA and YNFKEQ. CDR3: CASSQETGSGANVLTF. The CDR3 DNA reads as TGTGCCAGCAGCCAAGAAACAGGTTCTGGGGCCAACGTCCTGACTTTC.

This chain uses TRBV19 with TRBJ1-1, with 8 bases that match TRBD1. This CDR3 spans 16 amino acids. The trim removed 5 bases at V and 3 bases at J, leaving 11 bases unmatched. Germline V gives CDR1 LNHDA, CDR2 SQIVND (reference sequence). The CDR3 coding sequence is TGTGCCAGTAGTCACCGCGGGGACAGGAAATACACTGAAGCTTTCTTT. Protein: CASSHRGDRKYTEAFF.

This sequence joins TRBV27 and TRBJ2-3; D gene ambiguous. Per the germline V gene, CDR1 is MNHEY and CDR2 is SMNVEV (reference sequence). V was trimmed by 6 bases and J by 6 bases, leaving 7 bases between them. The CDR3 is made up of 11 amino acids. The CDR3 reads CASSWLDTQYF. In DNA form, the CDR3 reads TGTGCCAGCAGCTGGCTTGATACGCAGTATTTT.

The chain carries TRBV9 and TRBJ2-1; 10 bases align to TRBD1. The V gene's germline CDR1 is SGDLS and CDR2 YYNGEE. This CDR3 has 14 residues. V lost 3 bases to trimming and J lost 8 bases; unmatched junction nucleotides: 5. The DNA for the CDR3 is TGTGCCAGCAGCGCCGACAGGGGGCTGGATGAGCAGTTCTTC. This translates into CASSADRGLDEQFF.

The rearrangement uses TRBV6-9 and TRBJ1-5; D is uncertain. CDR1 is MNHGY and CDR2 is SVAAGI in the germline V gene. Trimming left V 4 bases short and J 7 bases short, with 11 bases between. CDR3 length: 13 residues. CDR3 loop: CASSWGGSQPQHF. The CDR3 DNA reads TGTGCCAGCAGTTGGGGAGGGAGCCAGCCCCAGCATTTT.

This clone was counted a single time. The CDR3 bases are TGTGCTAGTGGCCTCCCTAGCGGGGGTCGCACAGATACGCAGTATTTT. Protein: CASGLPSGGRTDTQYF. The chain has TRBV12-5 and TRBJ2-3, with 10 positions matching TRBD2. Unmatched junction bases numbered 7, after V lost 6 bases and J lost 1 base. Germline V CDR1 and CDR2: LGHNT, FRNRAP. The CDR3 has 16 amino acids.

The chain combines TRBV7-9 with TRBJ2-7, with a possible D match to TRBD2 (5 bases). Germline CDR1 is SEHNR and CDR2 is FQNEAQ (reference sequence). The V and J ends lost 1 base and 4 bases respectively, with 17 bases between them. The CDR3 runs 16 residues. CDR3 in amino acids: CASSLVNPGLGYEQYF. The DNA of the CDR3 is TGTGCCAGCAGCTTAGTGAATCCAGGACTGGGGTACGAGCAGTACTTC.

This clone came up a few times. The CDR3 loop is CAWSVVGAGNQPQHF. The DNA of the CDR3 is TGTGCCTGGAGTGTCGTGGGGGCGGGCAATCAGCCCCAGCATTTT. The V call is TRBV30, the J call TRBJ1-5; tentatively, D is TRBD1 (6 bases). This CDR3 has 15 residues. CDR1 GTSNPN and CDR2 SVGIG come from the germline V gene (reference sequence). Trimming cost V 0 bases and J 2 bases, with 11 bases left between them. The full variable domain, completed using reference TRBV30 and TRBJ1-5, is SQTIHQWPATLVQPVGSPLSLECTVEGTSNPNLYWYRQAAGRGLQLLFYSVGIGQISSEVPQNLSASRPQDRQFILSSKKLLLSDSGFYLCAWSVVGAGNQPQHFGDGTRLSIL.

This rearrangement joins TRBV9 to TRBJ2-5, with unresolved D. This CDR3 contains 12 residues. Per germline, CDR1 SGDLS and CDR2 YYNGEE. Trimming took 4 bases from V and 3 from J, leaving 7 bases between them. DNA for the CDR3: TGTGCCAGCAGCCCTCGGGAAGAGACCCAGTACTTC. Its translation: CASSPREETQYF.

This clone appeared once. The V call is TRBV11-2, the J call TRBJ2-7; TRBD1 is a possible D gene (6 bases). CDR1 is SGHAT, CDR2 FQNNGV, per germline. V was cut by 5 bases and J by 3 bases, with 14 bases left in between. The CDR3 has 14 residues. CDR3 amino acids: CASSTPTGYYEQYF. The DNA for the CDR3 is TGTGCCAGCAGCACCCCGACAGGTTACTACGAGCAGTACTTC. The variable domain in full, completed from reference TRBV11-2 and TRBJ2-7, reads EAGVAQSPRYKIIEKRQSVAFWCNPISGHATLYWYQQILGQGPKLLIQFQNNGVVDDSQLPKDRFSAERLKGVDSTLKIQPAKLEDSAVYLCASSTPTGYYEQYFGPGTRLTVT.

This clone was seen just once. The genes are TRBV27 and TRBJ1-1; 8 nucleotides match TRBD1. In germline, CDR1 is MNHEY, CDR2 SMNVEV (reference sequence). The length of the CDR3 is 16 residues. Trimming took 6 bases from V and 5 from J; bases not matched to a gene: 14. This chain's CDR3 is CASSPLGRGLGTEAFF. CDR3 bases: TGTGCCAGCAGCCCCTTGGGCAGGGGGCTAGGGACTGAAGCTTTCTTT.

The chain uses TRBV30 and TRBJ1-3, with 7 positions matching TRBD1. Germline CDR1 reads GTSNPN; CDR2 reads SVGIG (reference sequence). V trimming: 2 bases; J trimming: 6 bases; junction bases outside the gene matches: 7. This CDR3 comprises 14 residues. The CDR3 sequence: CAWSPGTVKNTIYF. The CDR3 DNA sequence: TGTGCCTGGAGTCCGGGGACAGTCAAAAACACCATATATTTT.

The J gene is TRBJ2-4, the V gene TRBV11-3, with D perhaps matching TRBD1 (7 bases). Per germline, CDR1 SGHNT and CDR2 YENEEA. The CDR3 is 18 residues long. With 0 bases removed from V and 0 bases from J, the gap between germline ends came to 15 bases. This CDR3 reads CASSLDWRGQGAKNIQYF. DNA for the CDR3: TGTGCCAGCAGCTTAGATTGGAGGGGGCAGGGAGCCAAAAACATTCAGTACTTC.